These T cell receptor beta chains were read from a single sample in a study of T cell responses to AZD1222 COVID-19 vaccine. Generated by immunoSEQ multiplex PCR, the TCRdb table keeps only in-frame clones and is missing some. The data hold approximately 160,000 clones, with around 94% observed a single time. The sequencing here drew on peripheral blood, taken 28 days after the second AZD1222 dose. Receptor source: an adult who received the AZD1222 COVID-19 vaccine. Both conserved end residues are part of each CDR3. A D gene is named only where the DNA matches it firmly. Size is omitted from some rows. Given values are once, few, many or a class for expanded clones.

cdr3_aa cdr3_nt j_call v_call clone_size d_call
CASSRPPLGELFF TGTGCCAGCAGTCGTCCACCCCTCGGGGAGCTGTTTTTT TRBJ2-2 TRBV7-3 . .
CASSASGPTGTEAFF TGTGCCAGCAGCGCCTCGGGTCCGACTGGCACTGAAGCTTTCTTT TRBJ1-1 TRBV9 . .
CASSLGLSNQPQHF TGTGCCAGCAGCCTGGGCCTTAGCAATCAGCCCCAGCATTTT TRBJ1-5 TRBV3-1/TRBV3-2 . .
CASSLEGTDTQYF TGTGCCAGCAGCTTGGAGGGTACAGATACGCAGTATTTT TRBJ2-3 TRBV5-5 . .
CASSETRQGRETQYF TGTGCCAGCAGTGAAACGAGACAGGGAAGGGAGACCCAGTACTTC TRBJ2-5 TRBV6-1 . TRBD1
CASSSGVEQYF TGTGCCAGCAGTTCCGGGGTCGAGCAGTACTTC TRBJ2-7 TRBV28 . .
CASSYSRGPNTGELFF TGTGCCAGCAGTTACTCTAGAGGACCGAACACCGGGGAGCTGTTTTTT TRBJ2-2 TRBV6-5 . .
CASGQSRSGNTIYF TGTGCCAGTGGACAGTCCCGCTCTGGAAACACCATATATTTT TRBJ1-3 TRBV2 . .
CASSTGQGLGYTF TGTGCCAGCAGCACCGGGCAGGGGCTAGGCTACACCTTC TRBJ1-2 TRBV7-9 . .
CASSYSRLFYEQYF TGTGCCAGCAGTTACTCCCGACTATTTTACGAGCAGTACTTC TRBJ2-7 TRBV6-5 . .
CGTGSTDTQYF TGTGGGACTGGGAGCACAGATACGCAGTATTTT TRBJ2-3 TRBV3-1/TRBV3-2 . .
CAWSLRNYGYTF TGTGCCTGGAGTTTAAGAAACTATGGCTACACCTTC TRBJ1-2 TRBV30 . .
CASSPFPLDSTDTQYF TGTGCCAGCAGCCCCTTCCCTCTCGATAGCACAGATACGCAGTATTTT TRBJ2-3 TRBV7-3 . .
CASSLTSWGQVNTEAFF TGTGCCAGCAGCTTAACGTCGTGGGGACAGGTGAACACTGAAGCTTTCTTT TRBJ1-1 TRBV11-2 . TRBD1
CASSKYSGEYSGANVLTF TGTGCCAGCAGCAAATATAGCGGGGAATACTCTGGGGCCAACGTCCTGACTTTC TRBJ2-6 TRBV5-5 . TRBD2
CATSGVSFIYEQYF TGTGCCACCAGTGGTGTTAGCTTTATCTACGAGCAGTACTTC TRBJ2-7 TRBV24-1 . .
CSVGRLAGVVDTQYF TGCAGCGTTGGGAGACTAGCGGGAGTGGTAGATACGCAGTATTTT TRBJ2-3 TRBV29-1 once TRBD2
CASSIGGDTQYF TGTGCCAGTAGTATAGGTGGAGATACGCAGTATTTT TRBJ2-3 TRBV19 . .
CASSSDYSGTGELFF TGTGCCAGCAGCTCGGACTACTCCGGCACCGGGGAGCTGTTTTTT TRBJ2-2 TRBV11-3 . .
CASSLPPVVGANVLTF TGTGCCAGCAGTTTACCTCCAGTGGTTGGGGCCAACGTCCTGACTTTC TRBJ2-6 TRBV27 . .
CAISESTGGIYEQYF TGTGCCATCAGTGAGTCGACAGGGGGGATCTACGAGCAGTACTTC TRBJ2-7 TRBV10-3 . TRBD1
CASSQEVSSIADTQYF TGTGCCAGCAGCCAAGAAGTGTCCAGTATAGCGGATACGCAGTATTTT TRBJ2-3 TRBV4-2 . .
CATSDPGLSGEQYF TGTGCCACCAGTGACCCAGGGTTGTCGGGCGAGCAGTACTTC TRBJ2-7 TRBV24-1 . .
CASTHVSGTEQYF TGTGCCAGCACTCACGTTAGCGGGACCGAGCAGTACTTC TRBJ2-7 TRBV3-1/TRBV3-2 . TRBD2
CASSVRLAGVNEQFF TGTGCCAGCAGTGTCCGACTAGCGGGAGTAAATGAGCAGTTCTTC TRBJ2-1 TRBV2 . TRBD2
CASSVGGSGGDEQYF TGTGCCAGCAGCGTAGGGGGCAGTGGCGGAGACGAGCAGTACTTC TRBJ2-7 TRBV9 . .
CASSSPGTGSEEQYF TGTGCCAGCAGTTCCCCCGGGACAGGGTCGGAGGAGCAGTACTTC TRBJ2-7 TRBV28 . TRBD1
CASTLGTGGEQFF TGTGCCAGCACCCTCGGGACTGGGGGTGAGCAGTTCTTC TRBJ2-1 TRBV27 . .
CASSWREWANEQFF TGTGCCAGCAGTTGGCGGGAGTGGGCCAATGAGCAGTTCTTC TRBJ2-1 TRBV2 . TRBD2
CASSLSGPGGYTF TGTGCCAGCAGTTTAAGCGGCCCTGGAGGCTACACCTTC TRBJ1-2 TRBV27 once .
CASSQDGTGDYGYTF TGTGCCAGCAGCCAAGACGGGACAGGGGACTATGGCTACACCTTC TRBJ1-2 TRBV3-1/TRBV3-2 . TRBD1
CASSLFGLATNDEQFF TGTGCCAGCAGCCTGTTCGGACTAGCGACTAATGATGAGCAGTTCTTC TRBJ2-1 TRBV11-2 . TRBD2
CASSEWAVFEAFF TGTGCCAGCAGTGAATGGGCGGTTTTTGAAGCTTTCTTT TRBJ1-1 TRBV6-1 once .
CASSQGVTVPIALAGEGSTDTQYF TGTGCCAGCAGCCAAGGGGTGACAGTCCCAATAGCCCTAGCGGGAGAAGGGAGCACAGATACGCAGTATTTT TRBJ2-3 TRBV3-1/TRBV3-2 . TRBD2
CASSLWAIGDEQFF TGTGCCAGCAGCTTATGGGCCATTGGGGATGAGCAGTTCTTC TRBJ2-1 TRBV7-6 . .
CASSSPSVLAGGLGETQYF TGTGCCAGCAGCTCTCCCTCGGTGTTAGCGGGAGGACTGGGAGAGACCCAGTACTTC TRBJ2-5 TRBV11-2 . TRBD2
CASSFHNTGELFF TGTGCCAGCAGTTTTCACAACACCGGGGAGCTGTTTTTT TRBJ2-2 TRBV27 . .
CASSYEVTGIQQPQHF TGTGCCAGCAGTTACGAAGTGACAGGGATCCAGCAGCCCCAGCATTTT TRBJ1-5 TRBV6-5 . TRBD1
CASSAHTGSGLVEEQYF TGTGCCAGCAGCGCCCACACGGGGTCGGGACTAGTTGAAGAGCAGTACTTC TRBJ2-7 TRBV9 . TRBD2
CATLKGGGTEAFF TGTGCCACCCTAAAAGGGGGGGGGACTGAAGCTTTCTTT TRBJ1-1 TRBV28 . .
CATSPRTSGYNEQFF TGTGCCACCAGCCCCCGGACTAGCGGTTACAATGAGCAGTTCTTC TRBJ2-1 TRBV15 . TRBD2
CASSYPPRGETQYF TGTGCCAGCAGTTACCCTCCTAGGGGGGAGACCCAGTACTTC TRBJ2-5 TRBV6-2/TRBV6-3 once .
CASSLRDSVYEQYF TGTGCCAGCAGCCTCCGGGACTCGGTCTACGAGCAGTACTTC TRBJ2-7 TRBV3-1/TRBV3-2 . .
CASSDQGASNQPQHF TGTGCCAGCAGTGATCAGGGGGCTAGCAATCAGCCCCAGCATTTT TRBJ1-5 TRBV2 . TRBD1
CASSFGTETNSPLHF TGTGCCAGCAGCTTCGGGACGGAAACAAATTCACCCCTCCACTTT TRBJ1-6 TRBV5-6 . .
CASSLTSGASYEQYF TGTGCCAGCAGCTTAACTAGCGGGGCCTCCTACGAGCAGTACTTC TRBJ2-7 TRBV7-2 . TRBD2
CASSSEGGSYEQYF TGTGCCAGTAGTAGTGAGGGGGGGTCCTACGAGCAGTACTTC TRBJ2-7 TRBV19 . .
CASSPAGGAFGYTF TGTGCCAGCAGCCCTGCAGGGGGCGCGTTTGGCTACACCTTC TRBJ1-2 TRBV3-1/TRBV3-2 . TRBD1
CATSDIDSNQPQHF TGTGCCACCAGTGACATAGACAGCAATCAGCCCCAGCATTTT TRBJ1-5 TRBV24-1 once .
CASSPTSGRNNEQFF TGTGCCAGCTCACCTACTAGCGGGAGAAATAATGAGCAGTTCTTC TRBJ2-1 TRBV18 once TRBD2